This entry concerns a single T cell receptor (beta chain). Its antigen is still unknown. V lost 4 bases, J lost 1 base, and 7 bases lay in between. Germline V gene data show CDR1 as MNHEY and CDR2 as SVGAGI. The CDR3 sequence is 13 residues long. This entry belongs to a study of siplizumab effects on memory and regulatory T cells. Study-wide findings and caveats: No more than a minor fraction of alloreactive clones could be traced back to unstimulated subsets. Confirmatory evidence of suppressive function in proliferating siplizumab-culture Tregs was not obtained. In siplizumab conditions, mappable alloreactive CD4+ clones averaged roughly 66% Treg-derived, against around 30% in controls.

Sequencing used immunoSEQ multiplex PCR; TCRdb keeps in-frame clones, though not all of them. The table includes 65,000 to 90,000 clones, 93% detected once. This TCR derives from a human donor in good health. The V gene is TRBV6-5, the J gene TRBJ1-1; D is ambiguous. Sequenced material: CD8+ T cells sorted from blood. The CDR3 DNA reads TGTGCCAGCAGTTCGGAATCGAACACTGAAGCTTTCTTT. This encodes CASSSESNTEAFF.